Below are 10 T cell receptor delta chains sequenced from a single sample in a study of gammadelta T cells in human blood. TCRdb reanalysed the RT-PCR reads via CATT. The sample records about 260 delta-chain clones, 25% being singletons. Source material: non-Vgamma9Vdelta2 gamma-delta T cells from adult blood. These receptors came from a human donor.

Remarks on this clone: A far larger clone is one nucleotide away, so this likely arose from a read error. The genes are TRDV1 and TRDJ1; TRDD3 matches at 8 bases. This CDR3 region has 23 residues. Germline CDR1 reads TSWWSYY; CDR2 reads QGS. This chain's CDR3 is CALREPPSYWGPDSYVYTDKLIF. Here the CDR3 DNA reads TGTGCTCTTAGGGAACCTCCCTCCTACTGGGGGCCAGATAGTTACGTCTACACCGATAAACTCATCTTT.

Regarding this clone: This likely reflects a read error, since a far larger clone is one base away. The chain has TRDV1 and TRDJ1; possibly TRDD3 for D (5 bases). Deletions cut 0 bases from V and 3 bases from J, with 35 bases between. Germline lookup yields CDR1 TSWWSYY and CDR2 QGS. The CDR3 runs to 23 residues. CDR3 sequence: CALGELVFLRRAGRYWTADKLIF. The CDR3 DNA reads TGTGCTCTTGGGGAACTAGTGTTTTTACGAAGAGCTGGGCGATACTGGACGGCCGATAAACTCATCTTT.

This clone ranks as large. The chain has TRDV3 and TRDJ1; 9 nucleotides line up with TRDD3. Trimming took 4 bases from V and 0 from J; bases not matched to a gene: 18. The CDR3 length is 18 residues. Germline values: CDR1 TVYSNPD, CDR2 GDNSRS (reference sequence). The chain's CDR3 is CASRPPWLGDPYTDKLIF. CDR3 bases: TGTGCCTCCAGGCCTCCCTGGCTGGGGGATCCGTACACCGATAAACTCATCTTT.

A note on this clone: With a far larger clone one base away, a read error is the likely cause. The rearrangement joins TRDV1 to TRDJ1; a possible D gene is TRDD2 (7 bases). V lost 2 bases and J lost 1, with 20 bases in between. In germline, CDR1 is TSWWSYY, CDR2 QGS. This CDR3 has 18 amino acids. The CDR3, as DNA: TGTGCTCTTGGGGAATTTCCTACGTGGGCGATACGCACCGATAAACTCATCTTT. It specifies CALGEFPTWAIRTDKLIF.

This clone has only one observation. The germline gene is not matched at one end of the junction; a read error may be the cause. The V and J genes are TRDV1 and TRDJ1; 9 bases map to TRDD3. The germline CDR1 and CDR2 sequences are TSWWSYY and QGS. The CDR3 has 21 amino acids. In DNA, the CDR3 is TGCTCTGGGGAACACGCTCCTAGATGGGGGATAACCCTTTGGTACACCGATAAACTCATCTTT. Translation: CSGEHAPRWGITLWYTDKLIF.

About this clone itself: The protein held in TCRdb is that of a much larger clone and does not match this DNA's translation at residue 8, likely because of a read error; the protein shown is translated from the DNA. This chain links TRDV1 with TRDJ1, with 9 bases matching TRDD3. The CDR3 is 22 residues long. The germline V gene has CDR1 TSWWSYY and CDR2 QGS. V lost 1 base, J lost 0 bases, and 21 bases stayed unmatched. The CDR3 nucleotides are TGTGCTCTTGGGGAACACGCTTCTAGATGGGGGATAACCCTTTGGTACACCGATAAACTCATCTTT. Protein: CALGEHASRWGITLWYTDKLIF.

With respect to this clone: The likely explanation is a read error, given a far larger clone one base away. This chain connects TRDV3 to TRDJ1; D ambiguous. The germline CDR1 and CDR2 sequences are TVYSNPD and GDNSRS (reference sequence). The CDR3 is 16 amino acids. Trimming shortened V by 4 bases and J by 3 bases, and 24 bases separated the two germline ends. CDR3 bases: TGTGCCTCCGCTCCGGGAGGAGGGGCTCTCGCCGATAAACTCATCTTT. Translation gives CASAPGGGALADKLIF.

This clone was picked up a small number of times. The protein in TCRdb stems from a much larger clone and differs at residue 16 from this DNA's translation, likely a read error; here the protein is translated from the DNA. V gene TRDV1 combines with J gene TRDJ1, with TRDD3 matching over 9 bases. The CDR3 has 22 residues. Germline V CDR1 and CDR2: TSWWSYY, QGS. With 1 base clipped from V and 0 bases from J, the junction kept 21 bases outside the gene matches. Here the CDR3 reads CALGEHAPRWGITLWHTDKLIF. The DNA for the CDR3 is TGTGCTCTTGGGGAACACGCTCCTAGATGGGGGATAACCCTTTGGCACACCGATAAACTCATCTTT.

As regards this clone: The mismatch at residue 14 between this DNA's translation and the TCRdb protein of a much larger clone likely reflects a read error; the protein shown is translated from the DNA. V usage is TRDV3 and J usage is TRDJ1, with TRDD2 identical over 9 bases. The CDR3 spans 20 residues. In germline, CDR1 is TVYSNPD, CDR2 GDNSRS (reference sequence). V lost 4 bases to trimming and J lost 1 base; unmatched junction nucleotides: 25. CDR3 in amino acids: CASFGLPTSLAGFGTDKLIF. As DNA, the CDR3 is TGTGCCTCGTTCGGCCTTCCTACGAGTCTGGCGGGGTTTGGCACCGATAAACTCATCTTT.

Of note for this clone: A far larger clone is a single base away, which makes a read error likely. V and J are TRDV1 and TRDJ1, with TRDD3 identical over 11 bases. This CDR3 region has 18 residues. Germline lookup yields CDR1 TSWWSYY and CDR2 QGS. The junction had 9 bases not matched to a gene; V was cut back by 2 bases and J by 1 base. CDR3 residues: CALGELPTWGIRTDKLIF. The CDR3 DNA reads TGTGCTCTTGGGGAATTGCCTACGTGGGGGATACGCACCGATAAACTCATCTTT.